Listed below are T cell receptor beta chains from one sample, sequenced in a study of control samples from healthy donors and cancer patients. Generated by immunoSEQ multiplex PCR, the TCRdb table keeps only in-frame clones and is missing some. This sample carries over 100,000 clones, around 92% of them seen once, and the ten largest clones take around 2.1%. Sequences were obtained from blood. The origin of the receptors is a woman between 45 and 60 years old in good health. CDR3s include the opening cysteine and the closing phenylalanine or tryptophan. The order of the fields is J gene, clone size, D gene, V gene, CDR3 DNA, CDR3 protein. A D gene is named only where the DNA matches it firmly. Clone size appears in some rows only: once, few, many, or a class for an expanded clone.

j_gene: TRBJ2-7
abundance: NA
d_gene: TRBD2
v_gene: TRBV18
CDR3nt: TGTGCCAGCTCACTGGGACTAGCGGGAGTGGCCGAGCAGTACTTC
CDR3aa: CASSLGLAGVAEQYF

j_gene: TRBJ2-5
abundance: NA
d_gene: NA
v_gene: TRBV30
CDR3nt: TGTGCCTGGAGTGCCCCATGGGGGGAATATTACCAAGAGACCCAGTACTTC
CDR3aa: CAWSAPWGEYYQETQYF

j_gene: TRBJ2-3
abundance: NA
d_gene: TRBD2
v_gene: TRBV6-2/TRBV6-3
CDR3nt: TGTGCCAGCAGTCCCCTTAAAGCGGGAGGGTTGGGGTACACAGATACGCAGTATTTT
CDR3aa: CASSPLKAGGLGYTDTQYF

j_gene: TRBJ1-3
abundance: NA
d_gene: TRBD1
v_gene: TRBV7-6
CDR3nt: TGTGCCAGCAGCTTATCCACAAGGACAGGGGATAGAAACACCATATATTTT
CDR3aa: CASSLSTRTGDRNTIYF

j_gene: TRBJ2-6
abundance: NA
d_gene: NA
v_gene: TRBV19
CDR3nt: TGTGCCAGTAAACAGGGTGGTGGGGCCAACGTCCTGACTTTC
CDR3aa: CASKQGGGANVLTF

j_gene: TRBJ1-2
abundance: NA
d_gene: TRBD1
v_gene: TRBV5-1
CDR3nt: TGCGCCAGCAGCTTGGATCCGGGACAGGGGGCGGGCGGCTACACCTTC
CDR3aa: CASSLDPGQGAGGYTF

j_gene: TRBJ1-1
abundance: NA
d_gene: TRBD1
v_gene: TRBV27
CDR3nt: TGTGCCAGCAGTGTCGACAGGGGAACTGAAGCTTTCTTT
CDR3aa: CASSVDRGTEAFF

j_gene: TRBJ2-5
abundance: NA
d_gene: TRBD2
v_gene: TRBV14
CDR3nt: TGTGCCAGCAGCCAAGACCGGGCTAGCGGGCGGAAAGAGACCCAGTACTTC
CDR3aa: CASSQDRASGRKETQYF

j_gene: TRBJ1-1
abundance: NA
d_gene: TRBD1
v_gene: TRBV5-1
CDR3nt: TGCGCCAGCAGCTCGAACGCAGGGGGGGACACTGAAGCTTTCTTT
CDR3aa: CASSSNAGGDTEAFF

j_gene: TRBJ1-6
abundance: NA
d_gene: NA
v_gene: TRBV2
CDR3nt: TGTGCCAGCAGTTCCGGGAGCAATATTCCACCCCTCCACTTT
CDR3aa: CASSSGSNIPPLHF

j_gene: TRBJ1-3
abundance: once
d_gene: TRBD1
v_gene: TRBV30
CDR3nt: TGTGCCTGGAGCTATTCCGGGACAGCCGCTGGAAACACCATATATTTT
CDR3aa: CAWSYSGTAAGNTIYF

j_gene: TRBJ1-1
abundance: NA
d_gene: NA
v_gene: TRBV6-5
CDR3nt: TGTGCCAGCAGCGGGGGGACTAGAGAAGAAGCTTTCTTT
CDR3aa: CASSGGTREEAFF

j_gene: TRBJ2-1
abundance: once
d_gene: TRBD2
v_gene: TRBV6-6
CDR3nt: TGTGCCAGCCGGGAGGGCCCCTACAATGAGCAGTTCTTC
CDR3aa: CASREGPYNEQFF

j_gene: TRBJ2-1
abundance: NA
d_gene: TRBD2
v_gene: TRBV15
CDR3nt: TGTGCCACCAGCAGAGACTCAGCGGGGAAGTACAATGAGCAGTTCTTC
CDR3aa: CATSRDSAGKYNEQFF

j_gene: TRBJ2-2
abundance: NA
d_gene: NA
v_gene: TRBV11-3
CDR3nt: TGTGCCAGCAGCTTAGGTGATGGGGTCGAGGAGCTGTTTTTT
CDR3aa: CASSLGDGVEELFF

j_gene: TRBJ2-3
abundance: NA
d_gene: NA
v_gene: TRBV6-4
CDR3nt: TGTGCCAGCAAGGATAGCGGCACAGATACGCAGTATTTT
CDR3aa: CASKDSGTDTQYF

j_gene: TRBJ1-3
abundance: NA
d_gene: TRBD1
v_gene: TRBV7-9
CDR3nt: TGTGCCAGCAGCTTCAGGGGGCGAGGAAACACCATATATTTT
CDR3aa: CASSFRGRGNTIYF

j_gene: TRBJ1-5
abundance: NA
d_gene: NA
v_gene: TRBV27
CDR3nt: TGTGCCAGCAGTCCCGGACAGATAAGCAATCAGCCCCAGCATTTT
CDR3aa: CASSPGQISNQPQHF

j_gene: TRBJ1-1
abundance: NA
d_gene: NA
v_gene: TRBV5-4
CDR3nt: TGTGCCAGCAGCTTGGCGGGTACAAGAGGCACTGAAGCTTTCTTT
CDR3aa: CASSLAGTRGTEAFF

j_gene: TRBJ2-1
abundance: NA
d_gene: TRBD2
v_gene: TRBV5-1
CDR3nt: TGCGCCAGCAGCTTGGCCGGGACTAGTGATGAGCAGTTCTTC
CDR3aa: CASSLAGTSDEQFF